These 27 T cell receptor beta chains were sequenced from one sample in a study of cytomegalovirus exposure and HLA in healthy donors. TCRdb's copy holds only in-frame clones and misses some; the assay was immunoSEQ multiplex PCR. Of about 60,000 clones listed, around 96% were seen once; the top ten hold approximately 1%. Sequencing used PBMCs. Receptor source: a man between 18 and 35 years old in good health and CMV-seronegative.

This rearrangement joins TRBV5-1 to TRBJ2-7; 7 nucleotides match TRBD1. This CDR3 spans 15 amino acids. With V trimmed by 4 bases and J by 8 bases, 15 bases remained unmatched. Looked up from germline, CDR1 is SGHRS and CDR2 is YFSETQ. The CDR3 DNA sequence: TGCGCCAGCAGCCCGCCTGGACAGGCCGTTTTGAAGCAGTACTTC. Protein: CASSPPGQAVLKQYF.

CDR3 bases: TGTGCCAGCAGTGAAGGGACAGGGGCGGTTGGCTACACCTTC. It codes for CASSEGTGAVGYTF. This chain uses TRBV2 with TRBJ1-2; 9 bases map to TRBD1. CDR1 is SNHLY and CDR2 is FYNNEI in the germline V gene. The CDR3 is 14 amino acids. Losses at the gene ends were 1 base for V and 7 bases for J; bases not matched to a gene: 4. The full variable domain, with the rest looked up from reference TRBV2 and TRBJ1-2, is EPEVTQTPSHQVTQMGQEVILRCVPISNHLYFYWYRQILGQKVEFLVSFYNNEISEKSEIFDDQFSVERPDGSNFTLKIRSTKLEDSAMYFCASSEGTGAVGYTFGSGTRLTVV.

This chain connects TRBV28 to TRBJ2-7; possibly TRBD1 for D (6 bases). V lost 5 bases, J lost 4 bases, and 12 bases lay in between. CDR1 is MDHEN and CDR2 is SYDVKM in the germline V gene. The CDR3 totals 13 residues. This CDR3 is CASSPPQGYEQYF. The CDR3 nucleotides read TGTGCCAGCAGTCCACCGCAGGGGTACGAGCAGTACTTC. Based on the CDR3 plus reference TRBV28 and TRBJ2-7, the full variable domain is DVKVTQSSRYLVKRTGEKVFLECVQDMDHENMFWYRQDPGLGLRLIYFSYDVKMKEKGDIPEGYSVSREKKERFSLILESASTNQTSMYLCASSPPQGYEQYFGPGTRLTVT.

This chain links TRBV18 with TRBJ1-4; 8 bases are shared with TRBD1. The germline V gene encodes CDR1 KGHSH and CDR2 LQKENI. This CDR3 region has 14 residues. V lost 6 bases, J lost 6 bases, and 6 bases stayed unmatched. The CDR3 DNA reads as TGTGCCAGCTCCCCGACAGGGGTAGATGAAAAACTGTTTTTT. Its translation is CASSPTGVDEKLFF.

This chain connects TRBV7-9 to TRBJ1-4; the D gene is possibly TRBD1 (5 bases). Germline V gives CDR1 SEHNR, CDR2 FQNEAQ (reference sequence). The CDR3 has 14 residues. Trimming stripped 5 bases from V and 8 bases from J, with 15 bases between. CDR3 bases: TGTGCCAGCAGCCGAGGGGAGGCAGGGGAAAAACTGTTTTTT. Translating gives CASSRGEAGEKLFF.

The chain uses TRBV28 and TRBJ1-3; D call uncertain. The length of the CDR3 is 13 residues. Trimming left V 7 bases short and J 3 bases short, with 10 bases between. Germline V gene sequence: CDR1 MDHEN, CDR2 SYDVKM. The CDR3 region is CASIGTIGNTIYF. The DNA for the CDR3 is TGTGCCAGCATCGGAACTATTGGAAACACCATATATTTT.

The chain joins TRBV2 to TRBJ1-5; D is ambiguous. V was trimmed by 4 bases and J by 5 bases, leaving 9 bases between them. The CDR3 runs 13 residues. The germline V gene encodes CDR1 SNHLY and CDR2 FYNNEI. The CDR3: CASSGLVYQPQHF. Here the CDR3 DNA reads TGTGCCAGCAGTGGGTTAGTTTATCAGCCCCAGCATTTT.

This chain links TRBV28 with TRBJ2-1, with a weak D call TRBD1 (6 bases). V lost 6 bases, J lost 2 bases, and 20 bases lay in between. The CDR3 loop spans 17 amino acids. The V gene's germline CDR1 is MDHEN and CDR2 SYDVKM. The CDR3 sequence is CASSRTYGTMPYNEQFF. In nucleotides, the CDR3 is TGTGCCAGCAGCCGAACTTACGGGACAATGCCCTACAATGAGCAGTTCTTC.

The chain combines TRBV27 with TRBJ1-5; no clear D. Germline CDR1 is MNHEY and CDR2 is SMNVEV (reference sequence). The CDR3 sequence is 14 residues long. V lost 5 bases and J 2 bases, leaving 10 bases between the germline ends. CDR3 nucleotides: TGTGCCAGCAGTCCACTTAACGGCAATCAGCCCCAGCATTTT. Residues: CASSPLNGNQPQHF.

The V call is TRBV6-1, the J call TRBJ2-3; 7 positions agree with TRBD1. The ends lost 6 bases at V and 2 bases at J; junction bases unmatched: 8. CDR3 size: 15 residues. Germline V gives CDR1 MNHNS, CDR2 SASEGT. In DNA form, the CDR3 reads TGTGCCAGCAGCGAAAACAGGGGTTCCACAGATACGCAGTATTTT. Its protein product is CASSENRGSTDTQYF.

The chain carries TRBV4-1 and TRBJ2-3, with 11 bases identical to TRBD2. CDR1 is MGHRA, CDR2 YSYEKL, per germline. V trimming: 4 bases; J trimming: 2 bases; junction bases outside the gene matches: 20. The CDR3 runs to 21 residues. CDR3 region: CASSRRVGLAATLNLTDTQYF. The DNA of the CDR3 is TGCGCCAGCAGCCGGCGGGTGGGACTAGCGGCGACACTGAACCTCACAGATACGCAGTATTTT.

The chain links TRBV11-2 to TRBJ2-2; TRBD2 matches 7 bases. V shed 5 bases and J 6 bases; nucleotides not matched to a gene: 12. The CDR3 is 16 residues long. Germline values: CDR1 SGHAT, CDR2 FQNNGV. CDR3 residues: CASSRGRGRGAGELFF. Here the CDR3 DNA reads TGTGCCAGCAGCCGAGGGAGAGGGAGGGGTGCCGGGGAGCTGTTTTTT.

This chain links TRBV30 with TRBJ1-5; 9 nucleotides match TRBD1. From germline, CDR1 is GTSNPN and CDR2 SVGIG (reference sequence). CDR3 length equals 14 residues. V lost 7 bases to trimming and J lost 5 bases; unmatched junction nucleotides: 9. CDR3 DNA sequence: TGTGCCTTGGAGACAGGGGGACGCTATCAGCCCCAGCATTTT. This sequence encodes CALETGGRYQPQHF.

The rearrangement uses TRBV6-5 and TRBJ1-2, with 8 nucleotides matching TRBD1. This CDR3 is 15 amino acids long. Germline CDR1 MNHEY, CDR2 SVGAGI. V shed 5 bases, J shed 7 bases, and the junction held 12 bases outside the gene matches. CDR3 DNA: TGTGCCAGCAGTAACCCCGGGACAGGTGTGAGTGGCTACACCTTC. Translation: CASSNPGTGVSGYTF.

The rearrangement uses TRBV6-5 and TRBJ1-1; D call uncertain. Trimming removed 7 bases at V and 7 bases at J, with 16 bases between. The CDR3 runs 13 residues. Germline CDR1 reads MNHEY; CDR2 reads SVGAGI. The CDR3: CASTPHGSGEAFF. For the CDR3, the DNA is TGTGCCAGCACCCCTCACGGGAGCGGTGAAGCTTTCTTT.

The V gene is TRBV10-3, the J gene TRBJ2-2; possible D gene TRBD2, 6 bases. The germline CDR1 and CDR2 sequences are ENHRY and SYGVKD. This CDR3 comprises 15 residues. The V end was cut by 8 bases, the J end by 8 bases, with 21 bases between. CDR3 loop: CAISGEAWTKGELFF. CDR3 coding DNA: TGTGCCATCTCTGGGGAGGCTTGGACAAAGGGGGAGCTGTTTTTT.

The gene calls are TRBV4-1 and TRBJ2-7; 14 nucleotides align to TRBD2. The CDR3 sequence is 18 residues long. J gave up 2 bases and V 0 bases, and 6 bases lay outside the gene matches. CDR1 MGHRA and CDR2 YSYEKL come from the germline V gene. CDR3 in amino acids: CASSQESAGLAGAYEQYF. In nucleotides, the CDR3 is TGCGCCAGCAGCCAAGAGTCAGCGGGACTAGCGGGAGCCTACGAGCAGTACTTC.

This clone came up once. This rearrangement joins TRBV18 to TRBJ1-1; 11 bases line up with TRBD1. CDR1 KGHSH and CDR2 LQKENI come from the germline V gene. V shed 5 bases, J shed 4 bases, and the junction held 3 bases outside the gene matches. The CDR3 is 14 residues long. CDR3 sequence reads: CASSEDRGPTEAFF. CDR3 bases: TGTGCCAGCTCAGAGGACAGGGGGCCCACTGAAGCTTTCTTT.

V and J are TRBV27 and TRBJ2-3; the D gene is possibly TRBD2 (6 bases). Trimming took 2 bases from V and 2 from J, leaving 11 bases between them. From germline, CDR1 is MNHEY and CDR2 SMNVEV (reference sequence). The CDR3 runs 15 residues. The CDR3 DNA reads TGTGCCAGCAGTTTAGCGCGGGACGACACAGATACGCAGTATTTT. Translation gives CASSLARDDTDTQYF.

This clone is a singleton in its sample. The rearrangement uses TRBV27 and TRBJ1-1; 11 bases map to TRBD1. The germline CDR1 and CDR2 sequences are MNHEY and SMNVEV (reference sequence). J gave up 7 bases and V 4 bases, and 2 bases lay outside the gene matches. The CDR3 contains 13 residues. CDR3 protein: CASSSGQGVEAFF. CDR3 sequence (DNA): TGTGCCAGCAGTTCGGGACAGGGGGTTGAAGCTTTCTTT.

CDR3 sequence: CASGLVLGLAGGEQFF. The CDR3 nucleotides are TGTGCTAGTGGTTTGGTACTGGGACTAGCGGGCGGGGAGCAGTTCTTC. The chain couples TRBV12-5 to TRBJ2-1, with 12 positions matching TRBD2. Trimming cost V 0 bases and J 10 bases; bases outside gene matches: 7. The CDR3 is 16 amino acids. Germline lookup yields CDR1 LGHNT and CDR2 FRNRAP.

The chain recombines TRBV14 with TRBJ1-3; 9 bases align to TRBD1. This CDR3 spans 14 amino acids. CDR1 and CDR2 from the germline V gene are SGHDN and FVKESK. With 4 bases clipped from V and 4 bases from J, the junction kept 2 bases outside the gene matches. This CDR3 is CASSPGQGGNTIYF. For the CDR3, the DNA is TGTGCCAGCAGCCCGGGACAGGGCGGAAACACCATATATTTT.

The genes are TRBV5-1 and TRBJ2-1; 9 nucleotides match TRBD1. V shed 2 bases, J shed 5 bases, and the junction held 14 bases outside the gene matches. Germline CDR1 SGHRS, CDR2 YFSETQ. The CDR3 consists of 18 residues. This CDR3 reads CASSFSLAGQGRDNEQFF. In nucleotides, the CDR3 is TGCGCCAGCAGCTTCTCCTTGGCCGGACAGGGGCGGGACAATGAGCAGTTCTTC.

The chain joins TRBV7-9 to TRBJ2-5; TRBD1 might be the D (5 bases). Deletions cut 8 bases from V and 5 bases from J, with 21 bases between. CDR1 SEHNR and CDR2 FQNEAQ come from the germline V gene (reference sequence). This CDR3 region has 15 residues. The CDR3 here is CASSPISGALETQYF. The CDR3 DNA reads as TGTGCCAGCTCCCCGATCTCTGGGGCTTTGGAGACCCAGTACTTC.

The chain joins TRBV4-3 to TRBJ2-1; TRBD2 matches 7 bases. Trimming cost V 2 bases and J 0 bases; bases outside gene matches: 1. The CDR3 extends over 15 amino acids. Germline loops: CDR1 LGHNA, CDR2 YSLEER. This CDR3 is CASSQLAASYNEQFF. The CDR3 DNA is TGCGCCAGCAGCCAACTAGCGGCCTCCTACAATGAGCAGTTCTTC.

This sequence joins TRBV2 and TRBJ2-2, with 9 nucleotides matching TRBD2. This CDR3 spans 14 amino acids. V gave up 7 bases and J gave up 8 bases; unmatched junction bases: 8. Germline assignment: CDR1 SNHLY and CDR2 FYNNEI. The CDR3 loop is CASMAGGKRGELFF. The CDR3, as DNA: TGTGCCAGCATGGCGGGAGGGAAGCGGGGGGAGCTGTTTTTT.

This clone was recorded only once. The genes are TRBV5-1 and TRBJ2-1, with TRBD2 identical over 14 bases. Trimming at V came to 4 bases and at J to 8 bases, leaving 8 bases not matched to a gene. CDR1 and CDR2 from the germline V gene are SGHRS and YFSETQ. This CDR3 contains 16 residues. Here the CDR3 reads CASSLVMGLAGDEQFF. The DNA for the CDR3 is TGCGCCAGCAGCCTGGTTATGGGACTAGCGGGAGATGAGCAGTTCTTC.